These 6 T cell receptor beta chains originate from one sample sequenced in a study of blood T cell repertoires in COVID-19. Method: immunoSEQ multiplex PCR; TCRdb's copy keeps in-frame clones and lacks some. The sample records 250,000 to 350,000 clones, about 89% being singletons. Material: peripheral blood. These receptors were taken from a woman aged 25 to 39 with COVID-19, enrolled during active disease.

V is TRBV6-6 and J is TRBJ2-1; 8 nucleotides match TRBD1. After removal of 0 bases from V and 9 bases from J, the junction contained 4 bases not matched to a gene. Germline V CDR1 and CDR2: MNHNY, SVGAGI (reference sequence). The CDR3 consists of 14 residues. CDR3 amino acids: CASSYSRGLGEQFF. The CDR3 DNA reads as TGTGCCAGCAGTTACTCCAGGGGGCTTGGTGAGCAGTTCTTC.

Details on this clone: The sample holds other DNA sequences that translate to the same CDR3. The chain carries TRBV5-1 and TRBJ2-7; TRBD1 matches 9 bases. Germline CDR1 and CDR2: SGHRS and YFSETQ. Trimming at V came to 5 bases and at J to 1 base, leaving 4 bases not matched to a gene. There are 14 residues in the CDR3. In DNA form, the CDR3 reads TGCGCCAGCAGTCCCGGGACAGGGTCCTACGAGCAGTACTTC. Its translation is CASSPGTGSYEQYF. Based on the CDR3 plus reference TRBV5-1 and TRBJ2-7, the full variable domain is KAGVTQTPRYLIKTRGQQVTLSCSPISGHRSVSWYQQTPGQGLQFLFEYFSETQRNKGNFPGRFSGRQFSNSRSEMNVSTLELGDSALYLCASSPGTGSYEQYFGPGTRLTVT.

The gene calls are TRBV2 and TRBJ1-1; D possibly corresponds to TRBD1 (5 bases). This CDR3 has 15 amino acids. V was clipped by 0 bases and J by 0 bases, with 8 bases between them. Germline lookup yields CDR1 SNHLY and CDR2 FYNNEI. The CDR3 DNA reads TGTGCCAGCAGTGAAGCTCCGACAGTGAACACTGAAGCTTTCTTT. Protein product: CASSEAPTVNTEAFF.

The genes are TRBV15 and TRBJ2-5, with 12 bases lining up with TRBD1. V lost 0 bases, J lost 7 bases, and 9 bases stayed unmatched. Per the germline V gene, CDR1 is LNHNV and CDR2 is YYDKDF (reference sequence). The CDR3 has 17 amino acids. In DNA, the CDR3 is TGTGCCACCAGCAGAGAAGGGAGGGACAGGGGGCGTGGGACCCAGTACTTC. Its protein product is CATSREGRDRGRGTQYF.

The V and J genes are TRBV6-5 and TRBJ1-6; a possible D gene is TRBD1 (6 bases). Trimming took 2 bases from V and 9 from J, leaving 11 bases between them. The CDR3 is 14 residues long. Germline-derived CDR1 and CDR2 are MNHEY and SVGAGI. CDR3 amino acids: CASSYGGWSSPLHF. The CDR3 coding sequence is TGTGCCAGCAGTTACGGGGGCTGGAGTTCACCCCTCCACTTT.

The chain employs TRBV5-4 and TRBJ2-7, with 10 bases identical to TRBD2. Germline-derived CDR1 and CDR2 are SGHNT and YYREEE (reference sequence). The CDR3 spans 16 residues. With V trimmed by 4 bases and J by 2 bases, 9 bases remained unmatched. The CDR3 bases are TGTGCCAGCAGCAGCCTAACTAGCGGGGCTACCTACGAGCAGTACTTC. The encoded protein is CASSSLTSGATYEQYF.